Listed below are T cell receptor beta chains from one sample, sequenced in a study of T cells in Graves' hyperthyroidism and ophthalmopathy. TCRdb recomputed calls from the multiplex PCR reads with MiXCR, one row per CDR3 protein. The top ten hold roughly 7.9% of the sample, which has around 290,000 distinct CDR3 sequences, roughly an eighth seen once. Sequencing was carried out using blood. Receptors originate from a middle-aged woman with Graves' hyperthyroidism. Both conserved end residues are part of each CDR3. Expanded clones get a size class; other rows say once, few or many, or leave the size out.

cdr3_length clone_size j_call v_call cdr3_aa
16 NA TRBJ2-2 TRBV19 CASSGLAGVGTGELFF
13 NA TRBJ2-1 TRBV29-1 CSVFPGIYNEQFF
16 NA TRBJ2-5 TRBV13 CASSLALTSAQETQYF
13 many TRBJ2-5 TRBV18 CASSPGSEETQYF
16 many TRBJ1-5 TRBV2 CASREADANRNQPQHF
17 many TRBJ1-2 TRBV15 CATSPGTPTIGDYGYTF
16 many TRBJ1-1 TRBV11-2 CASSSMRGQYPYEAFF
14 many TRBJ2-6 TRBV28 CASHTESGANVLTF
15 many TRBJ1-2 TRBV5-1 CASSLNVGRDYGYTF
13 NA TRBJ1-6 TRBV20-1 CSAHRDRNSPLHF
15 NA TRBJ2-1 TRBV11-2 CASSLEGGGGDEQFF
15 many TRBJ1-5 TRBV18 CASSPGQESNQPQHF
13 many TRBJ1-2 TRBV12-3/TRBV12-4 CASSPDRMGGYTF
12 many TRBJ1-5 TRBV24-1 CATSDTVQPQHF
17 NA TRBJ2-3 TRBV12-5 CASGLVGTAGTTDTQYF
11 NA TRBJ2-5 TRBV6-1 CASSEAETQYF
14 many TRBJ2-1 TRBV2 CASSDHRLGDEQFF
13 many TRBJ2-2 TRBV6-1 CASSTGFTGELFF
14 many TRBJ1-2 TRBV30 CAWSPTQGHYGYTF
15 many TRBJ2-7 TRBV30 CAWRLAGTSGGEQYF
16 NA TRBJ2-1 TRBV27 CASSLTPPKIGNEQFF
16 many TRBJ2-1 TRBV24-1 CATSDPPGLAGDEQFF
13 many TRBJ2-1 TRBV27 CASTGGNYNEQFF
15 many TRBJ2-5 TRBV7-2 CASSYIGKGGETQYF
15 NA TRBJ1-2 TRBV12-3/TRBV12-4 CASRKGDKLNYGYTF
14 NA TRBJ1-6 TRBV12-3/TRBV12-4 CASSFDRPNSPLHF
16 many TRBJ2-5 TRBV7-9 CASSLGASGSQETQYF
14 many TRBJ2-7 TRBV27 CASRTSGNSYEQYF
14 many TRBJ2-2 TRBV2 CAGSVRVNTGELFF
13 few TRBJ2-5 TRBV19 CASSNRVQETQYF
15 once TRBJ2-7 TRBV4-1 CASSQGPSQSYEQYF
18 NA TRBJ2-3 TRBV28 CASSSRMETGRSTDTQYF
15 many TRBJ2-3 TRBV6-5 CASSYEYPDTDTQYF
17 few TRBJ2-6 TRBV6-1 CASRKQGSSSGANVLTF
14 many TRBJ2-1 TRBV5-5 CASSYSGSYNEQFF
13 many TRBJ1-5 TRBV6-1 CASIKAHNQPQHF
13 many TRBJ1-1 TRBV24-1 CATRAGQGTEAFF
13 many TRBJ1-1 TRBV6-1 CATQGTPNTEAFF
15 many TRBJ2-3 TRBV29-1 CSVLGGGGGTDTQYF
13 NA TRBJ2-2 TRBV6-2/TRBV6-3 CASSQTATGELFF
16 NA TRBJ2-4 TRBV2 CASRGLADIAKNIQYF
18 NA TRBJ2-3 TRBV28 CASSFPPKGGRARDTQYF
13 many TRBJ1-1 TRBV27 CASSWRQGTEAFF
13 many TRBJ1-5 TRBV20-1 CSARRDRTQPQHF